This entry lists 13 T cell receptor beta chains sequenced from one sample in a study of cytomegalovirus exposure and HLA in healthy donors. PCR used 60 Vbeta primers and 13 Jbeta primers. Assay used: immunoSEQ multiplex PCR; TCRdb lists only in-frame clones, some missing. The table has about 130,000 clones, more than 65% seen once. Specimen: PBMCs. The receptor source for this set is a man aged 45 to 65 in good health and CMV-seronegative.

The chain links TRBV7-9 to TRBJ1-6, with a tentative D call TRBD1 (5 bases). The CDR3 is made up of 15 amino acids. Germline assignment: CDR1 SEHNR and CDR2 FQNEAQ (reference sequence). Trimming took off 7 bases at V and 10 bases at J, with 20 bases between the two ends. CDR3 nucleotides: TGTGCCAGCATGCCGCCCAAGGGGTCGAAGTCACCCCTCCACTTT. Translated: CASMPPKGSKSPLHF.

The chain couples TRBV19 to TRBJ1-6, with D maybe TRBD1 (5 bases). The germline V gene has CDR1 LNHDA and CDR2 SQIVND (reference sequence). V was trimmed by 10 bases and J by 7 bases, leaving 17 bases between them. The CDR3 extends over 14 amino acids. The DNA of the CDR3 is TGTGCCACCGACGGGGGGGATTGGAATTCACCCCTCCACTTT. It encodes CATDGGDWNSPLHF.

The V call is TRBV13, the J call TRBJ1-6; 9 bases line up with TRBD1. Germline CDR1 reads PRHDT; CDR2 reads FYEKMQ (reference sequence). The CDR3 is 19 residues long. The V segment lost 5 bases and the J segment 0 bases; nucleotides outside the gene matches: 11. CDR3 loop: CASSPTDRGNSSYNSPLHF. The CDR3 region has the DNA TGTGCCAGCAGCCCGACCGACAGGGGGAATAGCTCCTATAATTCACCCCTCCACTTT.

The chain is built from TRBV2 and TRBJ1-4; D ambiguous. Germline CDR1 and CDR2: SNHLY and FYNNEI. Trimming shortened V by 4 bases and J by 5 bases, and 14 bases separated the two germline ends. The CDR3 is 15 residues long. CDR3 sequence (DNA): TGTGCCAGCAGTGTTAGCCCGGGTCAAAATGAAAAACTGTTTTTT. This gives the protein CASSVSPGQNEKLFF.

In its sample, this clone was seen once. The chain couples TRBV19 to TRBJ1-5; D remains ambiguous. V lost 3 bases to trimming and J lost 7 bases, with 10 bases between them. The CDR3 is 13 residues long. The germline CDR1 and CDR2 sequences are LNHDA and SQIVND (reference sequence). The CDR3 DNA reads TGTGCCAGTAGTATCTCCCTCGGGCAGCCCCAGCATTTT. Amino acid sequence: CASSISLGQPQHF.

This chain uses TRBV4-1 with TRBJ1-4, with D unresolved. The V end lost 3 bases, the J end lost 8 bases, and 10 bases lay between the germline ends. Germline CDR1 MGHRA, CDR2 YSYEKL. This CDR3 spans 13 amino acids. CDR3 bases: TGCGCCAGCAGCCACCCGGGTACCGAAAAACTGTTTTTT. It codes for CASSHPGTEKLFF.

The V call is TRBV5-4, the J call TRBJ2-1, with D perhaps TRBD1 (5 bases). Trimming stripped 0 bases from V and 7 bases from J, with 17 bases between. Germline loops: CDR1 SGHNT, CDR2 YYREEE (reference sequence). The CDR3 length is 16 residues. This chain's CDR3 is CASSLASGQGQNEQFF. In nucleotides, the CDR3 is TGTGCCAGCAGCTTGGCCAGTGGCCAGGGTCAGAATGAGCAGTTCTTC.

The rearrangement joins TRBV5-8 to TRBJ1-1; D might be TRBD1 (6 bases). CDR3 length: 16 residues. Germline CDR1 is SGHTS and CDR2 is YDEGEE. V was clipped by 2 bases and J by 7 bases, with 21 bases between them. For the CDR3, the DNA is TGTGCCAGCAGCTTCCATCAGTCGATCAGGGGTGGTGAAGCTTTCTTT. Protein product: CASSFHQSIRGGEAFF.

The V gene is TRBV10-3, the J gene TRBJ1-1; D is uncertain. The germline CDR1 and CDR2 sequences are ENHRY and SYGVKD. The length of the CDR3 is 15 residues. V was pared by 0 bases and J by 0 bases, with 8 bases between. The CDR3 reads CAISESGRMNTEAFF. The CDR3 nucleotides read TGTGCCATCAGTGAGTCGGGCAGGATGAACACTGAAGCTTTCTTT.

This clone has only one observation. The J gene is TRBJ1-1, the V gene TRBV4-1; D is possibly TRBD1 (5 bases). CDR1 is MGHRA and CDR2 is YSYEKL in the germline V gene. The germline V and J ends were trimmed by 4 bases and 4 bases, with 13 bases remaining between them. CDR3 size: 14 residues. The CDR3 is CASSRGGSSTEAFF. For the CDR3, the DNA is TGCGCCAGCAGCCGGGGGGGATCATCCACTGAAGCTTTCTTT.

V is TRBV29-1 and J is TRBJ1-6, with 9 bases that match TRBD1. Germline assignment: CDR1 SQVTM and CDR2 ANQGSEA. The CDR3 consists of 21 residues. The junction had 19 bases not matched to a gene; V was cut back by 4 bases and J by 0 bases. CDR3 sequence reads: CSVAGTGFSGGSSSYNSPLHF. CDR3 in DNA: TGCAGCGTTGCCGGGACAGGGTTCTCGGGGGGCTCTAGCTCCTATAATTCACCCCTCCACTTT.

This chain joins TRBV12-5 and TRBJ2-3; the match to TRBD1 covers 7 bases. Per germline, CDR1 LGHNT and CDR2 FRNRAP. With V trimmed by 7 bases and J by 4 bases, 8 bases remained unmatched. This CDR3 is 14 amino acids long. The CDR3 is CASATRGRADTQYF. For the CDR3, the DNA is TGTGCTAGTGCTACTAGGGGGCGCGCAGATACGCAGTATTTT.

The rearrangement uses TRBV4-3 and TRBJ2-7; the D gene is possibly TRBD1 (6 bases). In germline, CDR1 is LGHNA, CDR2 YSLEER. Trimming took off 4 bases at V and 5 bases at J, with 21 bases between the two ends. This CDR3 comprises 16 residues. The chain's CDR3 is CASSPRWDIPLNEQYF. The CDR3 coding sequence is TGCGCCAGCAGCCCCCGTTGGGACATTCCCCTCAACGAGCAGTACTTC.